A selection of T cell receptor beta chains follows, all from one sample in a study of blood T cell repertoires in COVID-19. TCRdb's copy holds only in-frame clones and misses some; the assay was immunoSEQ multiplex PCR. The sample has around 240,000 clones; around 83% are singletons. The sequencing sample was made of peripheral blood. These receptors were taken from a woman aged 45-65 years with acute or convalescent COVID-19. Each CDR3 is given with its conserved first and last residue. A D gene is named only where the DNA matches it firmly. Not every row has a clone size; where given, it reads once, few, many or a size class.

CDR3 length: 13; V gene: TRBV3-1/TRBV3-2; clone size: -; J gene: TRBJ1-1; D gene: -; CDR3 protein: CASSQGRGGMAFF; CDR3 DNA: TGTGCCAGCAGCCAGGGCCGGGGGGGAATGGCTTTCTTT
CDR3 length: 13; V gene: TRBV20-1; clone size: -; J gene: TRBJ1-5; D gene: -; CDR3 protein: CSASGQANQPQHF; CDR3 DNA: TGCAGTGCTAGTGGCCAGGCGAATCAGCCCCAGCATTTT
CDR3 length: 14; V gene: TRBV6-5; clone size: -; J gene: TRBJ2-5; D gene: -; CDR3 protein: CASSYEAYQETQYF; CDR3 DNA: TGTGCCAGCAGTTATGAAGCGTACCAAGAGACCCAGTACTTC
CDR3 length: 13; V gene: TRBV5-1; clone size: -; J gene: TRBJ1-1; D gene: -; CDR3 protein: CASSLELATEAFF; CDR3 DNA: TGCGCCAGCAGCTTGGAGCTCGCCACTGAAGCTTTCTTT
CDR3 length: 16; V gene: TRBV15; clone size: few; J gene: TRBJ2-5; D gene: -; CDR3 protein: CATSRGTVMGQETQYF; CDR3 DNA: TGTGCCACCAGCAGAGGGACAGTGATGGGGCAAGAGACCCAGTACTTC
CDR3 length: 15; V gene: TRBV5-1; clone size: -; J gene: TRBJ2-3; D gene: -; CDR3 protein: CASALTDPSTDTQYF; CDR3 DNA: TGCGCCAGCGCTCTGACAGACCCAAGCACAGATACGCAGTATTTT
CDR3 length: 14; V gene: TRBV27; clone size: -; J gene: TRBJ1-6; D gene: TRBD1; CDR3 protein: CASSPGQGYSPLHF; CDR3 DNA: TGTGCCAGCTCGCCGGGACAGGGGTACTCACCCCTCCACTTT
CDR3 length: 17; V gene: TRBV6-2/TRBV6-3; clone size: -; J gene: TRBJ2-3; D gene: TRBD2; CDR3 protein: CASSSIPTSGGTDTQYF; CDR3 DNA: TGTGCCAGCAGTTCGATTCCGACTAGCGGGGGCACAGATACGCAGTATTTT
CDR3 length: 14; V gene: TRBV28; clone size: -; J gene: TRBJ2-7; D gene: -; CDR3 protein: CASSSQGHDYEQYF; CDR3 DNA: TGTGCCAGCAGCTCTCAGGGACACGATTACGAGCAGTACTTC
CDR3 length: 17; V gene: TRBV6-6; clone size: -; J gene: TRBJ2-2; D gene: TRBD2; CDR3 protein: CASSHSGGALGTGELFF; CDR3 DNA: TGTGCCAGCAGTCACAGCGGGGGGGCGCTTGGCACCGGGGAGCTGTTTTTT
CDR3 length: 14; V gene: TRBV7-2; clone size: -; J gene: TRBJ2-1; D gene: -; CDR3 protein: CASSTGGLGGEQFF; CDR3 DNA: TGTGCCAGCAGCACCGGTGGATTAGGCGGTGAGCAGTTCTTC
CDR3 length: 14; V gene: TRBV2; clone size: -; J gene: TRBJ2-3; D gene: TRBD2; CDR3 protein: CASSPSGRSDTQYF; CDR3 DNA: TGTGCCAGCAGTCCAAGCGGGAGGTCAGATACGCAGTATTTT
CDR3 length: 14; V gene: TRBV19; clone size: -; J gene: TRBJ2-3; D gene: -; CDR3 protein: CASSIGHSGDTQYF; CDR3 DNA: TGTGCCAGTAGTATCGGACATTCTGGGGATACGCAGTATTTT
CDR3 length: 16; V gene: TRBV6-1; clone size: few; J gene: TRBJ2-2; D gene: -; CDR3 protein: CASSVDRLPNTGELFF; CDR3 DNA: TGTGCCAGCAGTGTCGACAGGTTACCAAACACCGGGGAGCTGTTTTTT
CDR3 length: 12; V gene: TRBV5-1; clone size: -; J gene: TRBJ1-2; D gene: -; CDR3 protein: CASSLRGEGYTF; CDR3 DNA: TGCGCCAGCAGCTTGCGGGGGGAAGGCTACACCTTC
CDR3 length: 16; V gene: TRBV9; clone size: -; J gene: TRBJ2-5; D gene: -; CDR3 protein: CASSVGGLRGQETQYF; CDR3 DNA: TGTGCCAGCAGCGTAGGAGGTCTTCGGGGCCAAGAGACCCAGTACTTC
CDR3 length: 16; V gene: TRBV7-8; clone size: -; J gene: TRBJ2-1; D gene: -; CDR3 protein: CASLVLSSELYNEQFF; CDR3 DNA: TGTGCCAGTCTAGTCCTATCTAGCGAGCTCTACAATGAGCAGTTCTTC
CDR3 length: 15; V gene: TRBV7-9; clone size: -; J gene: TRBJ1-4; D gene: TRBD1; CDR3 protein: CASSLATGRNEKLFF; CDR3 DNA: TGTGCCAGCAGCTTAGCGACAGGGAGGAATGAAAAACTGTTTTTT
CDR3 length: 12; V gene: TRBV7-9; clone size: -; J gene: TRBJ1-2; D gene: TRBD1; CDR3 protein: CASSWTGKGYTF; CDR3 DNA: TGTGCCAGCAGCTGGACAGGGAAGGGCTACACCTTC
CDR3 length: 13; V gene: TRBV5-1; clone size: once; J gene: TRBJ2-1; D gene: -; CDR3 protein: CASSLEGLLQQFF; CDR3 DNA: TGCGCCAGCAGCTTGGAAGGACTTCTACAGCAGTTCTTC
CDR3 length: 14; V gene: TRBV5-4; clone size: -; J gene: TRBJ2-7; D gene: TRBD2; CDR3 protein: CASSTSGSLDEQYF; CDR3 DNA: TGTGCCAGCAGCACTAGCGGGAGTTTGGACGAGCAGTACTTC
CDR3 length: 15; V gene: TRBV4-1; clone size: few; J gene: TRBJ2-7; D gene: -; CDR3 protein: CASSPSGTRGDEQYF; CDR3 DNA: TGCGCCAGCAGCCCGTCCGGGACTCGGGGAGACGAGCAGTACTTC
CDR3 length: 16; V gene: TRBV27; clone size: -; J gene: TRBJ2-3; D gene: -; CDR3 protein: CASSLLSQFSTDTQYF; CDR3 DNA: TGTGCCAGCAGTTTACTGTCACAGTTTAGCACAGATACGCAGTATTTT
CDR3 length: 17; V gene: TRBV5-6; clone size: -; J gene: TRBJ2-1; D gene: TRBD1; CDR3 protein: CASSRKTGSDTHTVQFF; CDR3 DNA: TGTGCCAGCAGCAGAAAGACAGGGAGCGACACACACACGGTGCAGTTCTTC
CDR3 length: 14; V gene: TRBV5-1; clone size: -; J gene: TRBJ1-2; D gene: TRBD1; CDR3 protein: CASSAGQASYGYTF; CDR3 DNA: TGCGCCAGCAGCGCCGGACAGGCCTCTTATGGCTACACCTTC
CDR3 length: 15; V gene: TRBV28; clone size: few; J gene: TRBJ2-2; D gene: -; CDR3 protein: CASSLGGTNTGELFF; CDR3 DNA: TGTGCCAGCAGTTTGGGGGGAACGAACACCGGGGAGCTGTTTTTT
CDR3 length: 14; V gene: TRBV6-2/TRBV6-3; clone size: -; J gene: TRBJ1-6; D gene: TRBD1; CDR3 protein: CASSWTGERSPLHF; CDR3 DNA: TGTGCCAGCAGTTGGACAGGGGAGCGTTCACCCCTCCACTTT
CDR3 length: 12; V gene: TRBV30; clone size: -; J gene: TRBJ2-1; D gene: -; CDR3 protein: CAWSGSRYEQFF; CDR3 DNA: TGTGCCTGGAGTGGGAGTAGGTATGAGCAGTTCTTC
CDR3 length: 15; V gene: TRBV29-1; clone size: -; J gene: TRBJ2-7; D gene: -; CDR3 protein: CSVIPIGPGLYEQYF; CDR3 DNA: TGCAGCGTTATTCCAATTGGCCCAGGGCTCTACGAGCAGTACTTC
CDR3 length: 14; V gene: TRBV11-2; clone size: -; J gene: TRBJ2-7; D gene: TRBD1; CDR3 protein: CASSSFGQGDEQYF; CDR3 DNA: TGTGCCAGCAGCTCTTTCGGACAGGGGGACGAGCAGTACTTC
CDR3 length: 14; V gene: TRBV4-3; clone size: -; J gene: TRBJ2-7; D gene: -; CDR3 protein: CASSQGPASYEQYF; CDR3 DNA: TGCGCCAGCAGCCAAGGACCCGCTAGCTACGAGCAGTACTTC
CDR3 length: 16; V gene: TRBV5-1; clone size: -; J gene: TRBJ2-5; D gene: TRBD1; CDR3 protein: CASSLAVGQGLETQYF; CDR3 DNA: TGCGCCAGCAGCTTGGCTGTCGGACAGGGCTTGGAGACCCAGTACTTC
CDR3 length: 15; V gene: TRBV6-2/TRBV6-3; clone size: -; J gene: TRBJ1-5; D gene: TRBD1; CDR3 protein: CASSRGQGANQPQHF; CDR3 DNA: TGTGCCAGCAGCCGGGGACAGGGGGCGAATCAGCCCCAGCATTTT
CDR3 length: 14; V gene: TRBV7-2; clone size: -; J gene: TRBJ2-7; D gene: -; CDR3 protein: CASSPQPGAYEQYF; CDR3 DNA: TGTGCCAGCAGCCCTCAACCGGGGGCCTACGAGCAGTACTTC
CDR3 length: 19; V gene: TRBV9; clone size: -; J gene: TRBJ2-5; D gene: TRBD2; CDR3 protein: CASSVGRGSGGRNQETQYF; CDR3 DNA: TGTGCCAGCAGCGTAGGGAGGGGTAGCGGGGGGAGAAACCAAGAGACCCAGTACTTC
CDR3 length: 16; V gene: TRBV5-1; clone size: -; J gene: TRBJ2-2; D gene: TRBD1; CDR3 protein: CASSLRQGASTGELFF; CDR3 DNA: TGCGCCAGCAGCCTCCGACAGGGGGCAAGCACCGGGGAGCTGTTTTTT
CDR3 length: 16; V gene: TRBV19; clone size: -; J gene: TRBJ2-1; D gene: TRBD2; CDR3 protein: CASSIVGTSGHNEQFF; CDR3 DNA: TGTGCCAGTAGTATTGTTGGGACTAGCGGACACAATGAGCAGTTCTTC
CDR3 length: 15; V gene: TRBV28; clone size: -; J gene: TRBJ2-2; D gene: TRBD1; CDR3 protein: CASRSIQGKSGELFF; CDR3 DNA: TGTGCCAGCAGAAGCATACAGGGGAAATCCGGGGAGCTGTTTTTT
CDR3 length: 13; V gene: TRBV27; clone size: -; J gene: TRBJ2-1; D gene: -; CDR3 protein: CASSLNRNNEQFF; CDR3 DNA: TGTGCCAGCAGTTTAAACAGGAACAATGAGCAGTTCTTC
CDR3 length: 14; V gene: TRBV19; clone size: -; J gene: TRBJ1-6; D gene: -; CDR3 protein: CASLERDRGSPLHF; CDR3 DNA: TGTGCCAGCCTAGAACGGGATCGGGGTTCACCCCTCCACTTT
CDR3 length: 15; V gene: TRBV5-4; clone size: -; J gene: TRBJ2-2; D gene: TRBD2; CDR3 protein: CASSYLAVNTGELFF; CDR3 DNA: TGTGCCAGCAGTTATCTAGCGGTGAACACCGGGGAGCTGTTTTTT
CDR3 length: 17; V gene: TRBV27; clone size: -; J gene: TRBJ1-5; D gene: -; CDR3 protein: CASKNWGRGISNQPQHF; CDR3 DNA: TGTGCCAGCAAAAATTGGGGGCGGGGGATCAGCAATCAGCCCCAGCATTTT
CDR3 length: 15; V gene: TRBV5-5; clone size: -; J gene: TRBJ2-2; D gene: -; CDR3 protein: CASSLASANTGELFF; CDR3 DNA: TGTGCCAGCAGCTTGGCCTCGGCGAACACCGGGGAGCTGTTTTTT
CDR3 length: 16; V gene: TRBV23-1; clone size: -; J gene: TRBJ1-3; D gene: -; CDR3 protein: CASSQGQLISGNTIYF; CDR3 DNA: TGCGCCAGCAGTCAAGGACAGTTAATCTCTGGAAACACCATATATTTT
CDR3 length: 15; V gene: TRBV5-4; clone size: -; J gene: TRBJ2-2; D gene: TRBD2; CDR3 protein: CASSAGLDNTGELFF; CDR3 DNA: TGTGCCAGCAGCGCCGGACTAGATAACACCGGGGAGCTGTTTTTT
CDR3 length: 15; V gene: TRBV9; clone size: -; J gene: TRBJ2-1; D gene: TRBD1; CDR3 protein: CASSSGDRLWDEQFF; CDR3 DNA: TGTGCCAGCAGCTCCGGGGACAGGCTTTGGGATGAGCAGTTCTTC
CDR3 length: 17; V gene: TRBV28; clone size: -; J gene: TRBJ2-2; D gene: -; CDR3 protein: CASSLKGWAARTGELFF; CDR3 DNA: TGTGCCAGCAGTTTAAAGGGGTGGGCTGCGCGCACCGGGGAGCTGTTTTTT
CDR3 length: 17; V gene: TRBV27; clone size: -; J gene: TRBJ1-5; D gene: -; CDR3 protein: CASSVRGSGNSNQPQHF; CDR3 DNA: TGTGCCAGCAGCGTCCGGGGGAGTGGCAATAGCAATCAGCCCCAGCATTTT
CDR3 length: 14; V gene: TRBV28; clone size: -; J gene: TRBJ1-2; D gene: -; CDR3 protein: CASSRDTTNYGYTF; CDR3 DNA: TGTGCCAGCAGCAGGGACACCACTAACTATGGCTACACCTTC
CDR3 length: 14; V gene: TRBV30; clone size: -; J gene: TRBJ2-3; D gene: -; CDR3 protein: CAWSVASGTDTQYF; CDR3 DNA: TGTGCCTGGAGTGTCGCTAGCGGCACAGATACGCAGTATTTT
CDR3 length: 14; V gene: TRBV9; clone size: once; J gene: TRBJ1-2; D gene: TRBD1; CDR3 protein: CASSDGQDVYGYTF; CDR3 DNA: TGTGCCAGCAGTGACGGACAGGACGTTTATGGCTACACCTTC
CDR3 length: 14; V gene: TRBV19; clone size: few; J gene: TRBJ2-1; D gene: TRBD2; CDR3 protein: CASSRLAIYNEQFF; CDR3 DNA: TGTGCCAGTAGTAGACTAGCGATATACAATGAGCAGTTCTTC
CDR3 length: 10; V gene: TRBV12-2; clone size: -; J gene: TRBJ1-5; D gene: -; CDR3 protein: CASRFSAQHF; CDR3 DNA: TGTGCAAGTCGCTTCTCGGCCCAGCATTTT
CDR3 length: 13; V gene: TRBV7-9; clone size: few; J gene: TRBJ1-1; D gene: TRBD1; CDR3 protein: CASSLGQERSAFF; CDR3 DNA: TGTGCCAGCAGCCTAGGACAGGAAAGGAGTGCTTTCTTT
CDR3 length: 14; V gene: TRBV19; clone size: -; J gene: TRBJ1-6; D gene: TRBD1; CDR3 protein: CASSDMDRAPPLHF; CDR3 DNA: TGTGCCAGTAGTGATATGGACAGGGCTCCACCCCTCCACTTT
CDR3 length: 16; V gene: TRBV6-2/TRBV6-3; clone size: -; J gene: TRBJ1-5; D gene: TRBD1; CDR3 protein: CASSYETGVGNQPQHF; CDR3 DNA: TGTGCCAGCAGTTACGAGACAGGGGTCGGCAATCAGCCCCAGCATTTT
CDR3 length: 14; V gene: TRBV20-1; clone size: -; J gene: TRBJ2-3; D gene: -; CDR3 protein: CSASSLGDTDTQYF; CDR3 DNA: TGCAGTGCTAGTTCTTTAGGGGACACAGATACGCAGTATTTT